Below, 12 T cell receptor beta chains from the same sample are listed, as sequenced in a study of T cells in Graves' hyperthyroidism and ophthalmopathy. Researchers took RNA transcripts and amplified the TCR beta CDR3 regions from them. The HTBI primer set served for first-round RT-PCR of the TCR CDR3. MiXCR was run by TCRdb on the multiplex PCR reads, yielding one entry per CDR3 protein. This table has some 400,000 distinct CDR3 sequences, roughly 13% appearing once. Sequenced input: blood. The receptors shown here come from a man aged 25 to 45 with Graves' hyperthyroidism that later progressed to Graves' ophthalmopathy.

This clonotype was observed many times. A read error may produce the germline difference seen at one junction end. The genes are TRBV20-1 and TRBJ1-1, with D perhaps TRBD1 (6 bases). Germline values: CDR1 DFQATT, CDR2 SNEGSKA (reference sequence). CDR3 length: 12 residues. The DNA for the CDR3 is TGCAGGGCTAGGACAGCCAACACTGAAGCTTTCTTT. Translated, it gives CRARTANTEAFF.

Of note for this clonotype: A much larger clone lies a single base off, so this may be a read error. This rearrangement joins TRBV7-2 to TRBJ2-1; D is tentatively TRBD1 or TRBD2 (5 bases each). The germline gives CDR1 SGHTA, CDR2 FQGNSA. The CDR3 totals 15 residues. V lost 5 bases and J 4 bases, leaving 15 bases between the germline ends. CDR3 sequence (DNA): TGTGCCAGCAGCCCATCCGGGGCTCATTACAATGAGCAGTTCTTC. Translated, it gives CASSPSGAHYNEQFF.

This clonotype was seen only a few times. The chain joins TRBV29-1 to TRBJ2-5, with D possibly being TRBD1 (7 bases). The CDR3 spans 16 residues. Germline loops: CDR1 SQVTM, CDR2 ANQGSEA. V shed 0 bases and J shed 4 bases, with 18 bases lying between them. The CDR3 loop is CSVEDWRGPGRETQYF. The CDR3 coding sequence is TGCAGCGTTGAAGATTGGAGGGGGCCAGGGAGAGAGACCCAGTACTTC. The variable domain in full, completed from reference TRBV29-1 and TRBJ2-5, reads SAVISQKPSRDICQRGTSLTIQCQVDSQVTMMFWYRQQPGQSLTLIATANQGSEATYESGFVIDKFPISRPNLTFSTLTVSNMSPEDSSIYLCSVEDWRGPGRETQYFGPGTRLLVL.

As regards this clonotype: This may arise from a read error, as a much more abundant clone is one base away. V is TRBV3-1 and J is TRBJ1-1; TRBD1 might be the D (6 bases). Between the trimmed V and J ends, which lost 4 bases and 8 bases, there was a span of 11 bases. CDR3 length: 12 residues. The V gene's germline CDR1 is LGHDT and CDR2 YNNKEL (reference sequence). For the CDR3, the DNA is TGTGCCAGCAGCCCGCGGACAGCCGAAGCTTTCTTT. Residues: CASSPRTAEAFF.

This clonotype was observed a few times. The chain uses TRBV15 and TRBJ1-4; possibly TRBD1 for D (5 bases). The CDR3 has 15 amino acids. CDR1 and CDR2 (germline): LNHNV, YYDKDF (reference sequence). The V end was cut by 0 bases, the J end by 3 bases, with 8 bases between. The CDR3 protein is CATSRDREANEKLFF. The CDR3 DNA is TGTGCCACCAGCAGAGACAGGGAGGCTAATGAAAAACTGTTTTTT.

Ten or more counts support this clonotype. The chain combines TRBV7-9 with TRBJ1-2; 7 positions agree with TRBD1. Looked up from germline, CDR1 is SEHNR and CDR2 is FQNEAQ (reference sequence). V was clipped by 3 bases and J by 5 bases; unmatched bases: 6. This CDR3 has 14 amino acids. The CDR3 DNA sequence: TGTGCCAGCAGCTTGGGGACAGATTATTATGGCTACACCTTC. Translation: CASSLGTDYYGYTF.

The chain uses TRBV10-3 and TRBJ1-4; possibly TRBD1 for D (5 bases). CDR1 and CDR2 (germline): ENHRY, SYGVKD. With 9 bases removed from V and 1 base from J, the gap between germline ends came to 12 bases. This CDR3 region has 14 residues. DNA of the CDR3: TGTGCCATACGTAGGGGATTAACTAATGAAAAACTGTTTTTT. It encodes CAIRRGLTNEKLFF.

A few counts support this clonotype. A clone one base away is much larger, so this may be a read error. V usage is TRBV7-9 and J usage is TRBJ2-1, with D tentatively TRBD1 (6 bases). This CDR3 contains 14 residues. Germline V gene data show CDR1 as SEHNR and CDR2 as FQNEAQ (reference sequence). CDR3 sequence (DNA): TGTACCAGCAGCTTCCAGGGGACACAGAATGAGCAGTTCTTC. Its translation is CTSSFQGTQNEQFF.

This clonotype came up many times. The CDR3 loop is CASRGGTANSPLHF. For the CDR3, the DNA is TGTGCCAGCAGGGGGGGGACAGCAAATTCACCCCTCCACTTT. V is TRBV2 and J is TRBJ1-6; 7 bases line up with TRBD1. This CDR3 contains 14 residues. The V gene end was trimmed by 6 bases and the J gene end by 7 bases; junction bases not matched to a gene: 6. The V gene's germline CDR1 is SNHLY and CDR2 FYNNEI.

This clonotype was counted at least ten times. The chain links TRBV5-1 to TRBJ2-5, with 9 bases matching TRBD1. V lost 3 bases to trimming and J lost 7 bases; unmatched junction nucleotides: 7. This CDR3 is 14 amino acids long. Per the germline V gene, CDR1 is SGHRS and CDR2 is YFSETQ. CDR3: CASSSGTGLGTQYF. CDR3 coding DNA: TGCGCCAGCAGCTCGGGGACAGGGCTGGGGACCCAGTACTTC.

This clonotype was seen a few times. The chain employs TRBV25-1 and TRBJ1-1; D unresolved. The CDR3 has 12 amino acids. With 6 bases removed from V and 5 bases from J, the gap between germline ends came to 10 bases. CDR1 and CDR2 (germline): MGHDK, SYGVNS. The CDR3 sequence is CASRLYGTEAFF. The DNA of the CDR3 is TGTGCCAGCAGGCTGTATGGAACTGAAGCTTTCTTT.

This clonotype was recorded at least ten times. The gene calls are TRBV6-1 and TRBJ1-2; D unresolved. Per the germline V gene, CDR1 is MNHNS and CDR2 is SASEGT. V dropped 6 bases and J dropped 2 bases, with 10 bases sitting between them. CDR3 length: 13 amino acids. The CDR3 DNA sequence: TGTGCCAGCAGACCCGGGAAAAACTATGGCTACACCTTC. The encoded protein is CASRPGKNYGYTF.